The T cell receptor beta chain under discussion was sequenced for a study of read filtering for tumor transcriptome and immune sequencing. About the research overall: Per sample, TCR-region reads ranged about 4 to 11 million by IR-seq, roughly 80 to 1273 by RNA-seq.

Findings and limits, study-wide: Without single-read clonotypes, shared clonotype proportions correlated more between IR-seq and RNA-seq.

Sampling of bone marrow took place during active disease in every patient. This clonotype was seen at least ten times. Its target is unknown. This CDR3 is built from 14 residues. V shed 3 bases and J shed 5 bases, with 11 bases lying between them. From germline, CDR1 is KGHSH and CDR2 LQKENI. The library was built from roughly 400 ng RNA with molecular barcoded adaptors for alpha/delta and beta/gamma chains. MiXCR, run by TCRdb on the reads, gives a single entry per CDR3 protein. Of approximately 62,000 distinct CDR3 sequences listed, roughly 19% are singletons. This chain links TRBV18 with TRBJ2-1; TRBD1 or TRBD2 may be the D gene (5 bases each). Material for sequencing was a population of CD138-negative cells sorted from bone marrow. This TCR came from a donor over 35 with multiple myeloma. The chain's CDR3 is CASSPSGTHNEQFF. In DNA form, the CDR3 reads TGTGCCAGCTCACCCTCCGGGACCCACAATGAGCAGTTCTTC.